This TCR beta chain comes out of a study of T-cell memory formation after mild COVID-19 (dated by TCRdb to the early 2020s). A note on the overall study: TCR sequence clusters from the two donors were found to be largely donor specific. T-cell clones expanding and contracting after mild COVID-19 in a couple of donors were tracked by longitudinal TCRalpha and TCRbeta repertoire sequencing. The cohort was made up of two young adult volunteers, one female and one male, who were previously healthy.

Including the terminal cysteine and valine, the CDR3 comprises 12 residues. Of the read, only the CDR3 DNA is kept; its 36 bases are in frame from base 1. The sequencing machine was an Illumina NovaSeq 6000. Using 5'RACE with constant-segment primers, TCRalpha and TCRbeta cDNA libraries were constructed, with sample barcodes and unique molecular identifiers added in the process. RNA was extracted from every sample with Trizol reagent. Amplification of the libraries took two PCR steps, and the second step added a second sample barcode plus Illumina TruSeq adapters. The libraries were sequenced on an Illumina NovaSeq using 2 x 150 bp paired-end reads. The published analysis was carried out like this. Demultiplexing of reads and collapsing into UMI-guided consensus sequences were performed with migec v1.2.7. With mixcr v2.1.11, UMI consensuses were aligned to TRA and TRB V and J templates and assembled into clonotypes. Expanded or contracted clonotypes were those called significant by both edgeR and NoisET, with noise models trained on biological replicates. For edgeR calls, the thresholds were a false discovery rate-adjusted p below 0.01 and a log2 fold-change of 1. As an exploratory analysis of dynamics, PCA with hierarchical clustering was applied to max-normalized trajectories of the 1000 most abundant clonotypes. Each responding clone was given a CD4 or CD8 phenotype based on the CD4+ and CD8+ repertoires, which had been sequenced separately. The public reads were run again by TCRdb, first through fastp at Q25 and then through MiXCR, and only productive beta chains were kept. Each entry is one CDR3 protein sequence, shown with its most common DNA and genes. What appears here as the V and J calls and clone size reflects TCRdb's work, not the paper's. The sample records approximately 150,000 distinct CDR3 sequences, over 10% of which are singletons. The ten largest clones capture more than 3% of the sample.

A word on this clonotype: The target of this receptor is not known. No quality values exist for individual bases; no much larger clone is one base distant.

Ficoll-Paque density gradient centrifugation was used to isolate PBMCs. The investigation overall reported the following: Clones contracting from day 15 to 85 had balanced CD4/CD8 phenotypes, while a second wave expanding from day 15 to 37 was biased towards CD4+. The study covered only a couple of mild cases, and larger cohorts including severe cases with pre-infection samples were considered necessary. Contracting CD4+ clones turned up mainly in the CM and EM memory subsets, whereas EMRA was where CD8+ clones were enriched. SARS-CoV-2 specificity of the second-wave clones peaking on day 37 was not confirmed. Some responding clones were found in pre-infection memory, which suggests that pre-existing cross-reactive memory T cells took part in the SARS-CoV-2 response.

The rearrangement joined TRBV21-1 to TRBJ2-7; the tabulated D call, TRBD2, remains unverified against the DNA. TRBV21-1 is a pseudogene. The sequenced material came from PBMCs or a T cell subset sorted from them (not recorded which). This receptor was obtained from a man between 18 and 29 years old who had mild COVID-19 (a few samples of this study predate the infection). The sample titles of this study are shuffled in the database, so cell type and time point are left out; the donor was told from shared clones. Here is the DNA: TGTGCCAGCAGAGGGGCACTCGCCGAGCAGTACGTC. This sequence encodes CASRGALAEQYV.